This entry lists 19 T cell receptor beta chains sequenced from one sample in a study of graft-versus-host responses after intestinal transplantation. Clones were read by immunoSEQ multiplex PCR, and TCRdb kept only the in-frame ones, dropping some. The sample lists 9,000 to 10,000 clones, 94% seen once, with approximately 2.3% in the top ten. Material: PBMCs, obtained 8 days after intestinal transplant. The receptors were sampled from a human patient who received an intestinal transplant, so some T cells may come from the graft donor.

The chain has TRBV13 and TRBJ2-7; possible D gene TRBD2, 5 bases. CDR3 length: 14 residues. In germline, CDR1 is PRHDT, CDR2 FYEKMQ (reference sequence). V lost 4 bases, J lost 2 bases, and 12 bases lay in between. DNA for the CDR3: TGTGCCAGCAGCTCTCAGGACTCCGCCTACGAGCAGTACTTC. It yields the protein CASSSQDSAYEQYF.

The chain combines TRBV11-3 with TRBJ2-1; D is unresolved. The CDR3 is made up of 13 amino acids. CDR1 is SGHNT and CDR2 is YENEEA in the germline V gene. Trimming shortened V by 5 bases and J by 7 bases, and 12 bases separated the two germline ends. The CDR3 DNA reads as TGTGCCAGCAGCACCTACTCGTGGAATGAGCAGTTCTTC. It specifies CASSTYSWNEQFF.

This sequence joins TRBV9 and TRBJ1-4, with D maybe TRBD1 (6 bases). V shed 0 bases and J shed 3 bases, with 9 bases lying between them. This CDR3 has 15 amino acids. Germline loops: CDR1 SGDLS, CDR2 YYNGEE. The CDR3 sequence is CASSVGGAPNEKLFF. CDR3 sequence (DNA): TGTGCCAGCAGCGTAGGGGGGGCCCCTAATGAAAAACTGTTTTTT.

V usage is TRBV9 and J usage is TRBJ2-3; 7 bases map to TRBD1. V was pared by 5 bases and J by 1 base, with 13 bases of the junction left unmatched. The CDR3 has 17 residues. Germline loops: CDR1 SGDLS, CDR2 YYNGEE. As DNA, the CDR3 is TGTGCCAGCAGACAAGGTTGGGGGACAGAAGGCACAGATACGCAGTATTTT. Translating gives CASRQGWGTEGTDTQYF.

The chain joins TRBV7-3 to TRBJ2-2; 10 nucleotides line up with TRBD2. The germline CDR1 and CDR2 sequences are SGHTA and FQGTGA. The J segment lost 3 bases and the V segment lost 2 bases, leaving 3 bases of the junction unmatched. The CDR3 covers 16 residues. This CDR3 reads CASSLGLAGDTGELFF. The CDR3 DNA reads TGTGCCAGCAGCTTAGGGCTAGCGGGAGACACCGGGGAGCTGTTTTTT.

V usage is TRBV7-9 and J usage is TRBJ2-7; 8 positions match TRBD2. V lost 8 bases, J lost 4 bases, and 10 bases stayed unmatched. The CDR3 is 14 residues long. Per germline, CDR1 SEHNR and CDR2 FQNEAQ (reference sequence). The CDR3 nucleotides are TGTGCCAGCCACCCCGCTCTAGCGGGTTACGAGCAGTACTTC. It yields the protein CASHPALAGYEQYF.

This clone has just a few counts. The chain links TRBV19 to TRBJ2-7, with 8 bases matching TRBD1. The CDR3 spans 15 residues. CDR1 is LNHDA and CDR2 is SQIVND in the germline V gene (reference sequence). V lost 7 bases and J lost 3; bases outside the gene matches: 11. CDR3 loop: CASKVTGTGLYEQYF. The CDR3 DNA reads as TGTGCCAGTAAAGTCACCGGGACAGGTCTCTACGAGCAGTACTTC. The full variable domain, completed using reference TRBV19 and TRBJ2-7, is DGGITQSPKYLFRKEGQNVTLSCEQNLNHDAMYWYRQDPGQGLRLIYYSQIVNDFQKGDIAEGYSVSREKKESFPLTVTSAQKNPTAFYLCASKVTGTGLYEQYFGPGTRLTVT.

The J gene is TRBJ2-1, the V gene TRBV5-1; D may be TRBD1 or TRBD2 (5 bases each). The germline gives CDR1 SGHRS, CDR2 YFSETQ. V lost 2 bases to trimming and J lost 10 bases, with 10 bases between them. CDR3 length equals 12 residues. CDR3: CASSFGWGEQFF. CDR3 coding DNA: TGCGCCAGCAGCTTCGGCTGGGGGGAGCAGTTCTTC.

In this sample, this clone turned up once. The rearrangement links TRBV28 to TRBJ2-3; D gene unclear. The CDR3 extends over 12 amino acids. Looked up from germline, CDR1 is MDHEN and CDR2 is SYDVKM. V was clipped by 6 bases and J by 6 bases, with 10 bases between them. This chain's CDR3 is CASSLTVDTQYF. The CDR3 DNA sequence: TGTGCCAGCAGCTTAACGGTCGATACGCAGTATTTT.

V usage is TRBV9 and J usage is TRBJ2-6, with 8 bases matching TRBD1. The CDR3 loop spans 17 amino acids. Germline CDR1 SGDLS, CDR2 YYNGEE. The junction had 6 bases not matched to a gene; V was cut back by 4 bases and J by 0 bases. The CDR3, as DNA: TGTGCCAGCAGCCTGAGGGACAGGACCTCTGGGGCCAACGTCCTGACTTTC. This encodes CASSLRDRTSGANVLTF. The entire variable domain, with the rest obtained from reference TRBV9 and TRBJ2-6, is as follows: DSGVTQTPKHLITATGQRVTLRCSPRSGDLSVYWYQQSLDQGLQFLIQYYNGEERAKGNILERFSAQQFPDLHSELNLSSLELGDSALYFCASSLRDRTSGANVLTFGAGSRLTVL.

The chain recombines TRBV7-9 with TRBJ2-1, with 11 bases identical to TRBD2. Unmatched junction bases numbered 14, after V lost 5 bases and J lost 8 bases. The germline gives CDR1 SEHNR, CDR2 FQNEAQ (reference sequence). The CDR3 consists of 17 residues. CDR3 coding DNA: TGTGCCAGCAGCGTTGGACTAGCGGGCCCTATGGGTCATGAGCAGTTCTTC. It translates to CASSVGLAGPMGHEQFF.

As DNA, the CDR3 is TGCGCCAGCAGCCATCCATTAGCCCGGACAGTCACAGATACGCAGTATTTT. Its translation is CASSHPLARTVTDTQYF. V usage is TRBV4-1 and J usage is TRBJ2-3, with D possibly matching TRBD1 (6 bases). The CDR3 is made up of 17 amino acids. CDR1 is MGHRA, CDR2 YSYEKL, per germline. The V gene lost 3 bases and the J gene lost 2 bases, with 18 bases spanning the gap.

The V call is TRBV28, the J call TRBJ2-3; D not certain. CDR1 and CDR2 (germline): MDHEN, SYDVKM. Trimming left V 5 bases short and J 2 bases short, with 17 bases between. There are 16 residues in the CDR3. CDR3: CASSPPTEPFTDTQYF. The CDR3 coding sequence is TGTGCCAGCAGTCCTCCGACGGAGCCCTTCACAGATACGCAGTATTTT.

The rearrangement uses TRBV27 and TRBJ2-7; D is unclear. This CDR3 contains 14 residues. The germline V and J ends were trimmed by 6 bases and 5 bases, with 17 bases remaining between them. The germline V gene has CDR1 MNHEY and CDR2 SMNVEV (reference sequence). The CDR3 loop is CASSPKGWADEQYF. In nucleotides, the CDR3 is TGTGCCAGCAGCCCCAAAGGATGGGCGGACGAGCAGTACTTC.

The genes are TRBV7-6 and TRBJ2-7; maybe TRBD2 (6 bases). Trimming removed 1 base from V and 3 bases from J, with 13 bases in between. In germline, CDR1 is SGHVS, CDR2 FNYEAQ. The length of the CDR3 is 15 residues. The DNA for the CDR3 is TGTGCCAGCAGCTTAGAACTAGCTAGGGACTACGAGCAGTACTTC. This sequence encodes CASSLELARDYEQYF.

V and J are TRBV5-1 and TRBJ2-7, with a tentative D call TRBD2 (5 bases). V was trimmed by 0 bases and J by 1 base, leaving 11 bases between them. Germline-derived CDR1 and CDR2 are SGHRS and YFSETQ. This CDR3 is 15 amino acids long. The CDR3 protein is CASSLAPDSSYEQYF. DNA for the CDR3: TGCGCCAGCAGCTTGGCCCCGGACTCATCCTACGAGCAGTACTTC.

The chain combines TRBV10-3 with TRBJ1-5; D is unresolved. This CDR3 region has 12 residues. Trimming left V 0 bases short and J 5 bases short, with 2 bases between. The germline CDR1 and CDR2 sequences are ENHRY and SYGVKD. In DNA, the CDR3 is TGTGCCATCAGTGAGTCCTATCAGCCCCAGCATTTT. This encodes CAISESYQPQHF.

The V and J genes are TRBV7-9 and TRBJ2-1; D gene uncertain. The germline V gene has CDR1 SEHNR and CDR2 FQNEAQ (reference sequence). CDR3 length equals 12 residues. With 0 bases removed from V and 8 bases from J, the gap between germline ends came to 5 bases. CDR3 in amino acids: CASSLASDEQFF. The CDR3, as DNA: TGTGCCAGCAGCTTAGCGAGCGATGAGCAGTTCTTC.

The V call is TRBV29-1, the J call TRBJ2-5, with D possibly being TRBD2 (5 bases). The J call may be in error: the DNA end matches TRBJ2-7 better. Germline V gene sequence: CDR1 SQVTM, CDR2 ANQGSEA. The CDR3 length is 12 residues. The CDR3, as DNA: TGCAGCGGGAAGGCGGGCTCCTACGAGCAGTACTTC. Translating gives CSGKAGSYEQYF.